This T cell receptor (beta chain) was found in a study of shared clonotypes between healthy human individuals. About the study: The plates for each donor numbered three CD4 naive, three CD4 memory, two CD8 naive and one CD8 memory.

Free of recent acute infections or vaccinations, the donors were healthy HIV-negative adults. Memory CD4+ cells were the fraction left after CD45RA+ naive selection. Only in-frame clones appear in the TCRdb table, and some are missing; sequencing was by immunoSEQ multiplex PCR. The table records under 2.5 million clones, just under 95% of them present only once. This TCR was sampled from a man between 18 and 29 years old in good health. Some clones in this sample may be carry-over from other donors' samples. Source material: naive CD4+ T cells from PBMCs. As for subset: CD45RA+ positively selected.

The CDR3 DNA sequence: TGCGCCAGCAGCCAACCCATCCTACAGGGGATTAATTCACCCCTCCACTTT. This sequence encodes CASSQPILQGINSPLHF. V usage is TRBV4-1 and J usage is TRBJ1-6, with TRBD1 matching 7 bases. CDR1 is MGHRA, CDR2 YSYEKL, per germline. This CDR3 is 17 amino acids long. V lost 2 bases to trimming and J lost 6 bases; unmatched junction nucleotides: 10.